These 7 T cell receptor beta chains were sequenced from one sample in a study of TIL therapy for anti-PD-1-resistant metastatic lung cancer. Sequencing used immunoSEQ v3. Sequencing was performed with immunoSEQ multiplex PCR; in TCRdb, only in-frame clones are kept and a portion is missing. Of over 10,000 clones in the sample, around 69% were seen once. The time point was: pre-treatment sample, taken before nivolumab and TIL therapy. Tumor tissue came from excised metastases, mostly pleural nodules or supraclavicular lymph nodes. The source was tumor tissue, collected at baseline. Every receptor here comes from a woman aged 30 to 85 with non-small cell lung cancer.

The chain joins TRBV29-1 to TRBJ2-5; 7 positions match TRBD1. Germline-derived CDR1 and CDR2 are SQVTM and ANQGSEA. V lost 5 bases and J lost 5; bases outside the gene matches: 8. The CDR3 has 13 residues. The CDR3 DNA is TGCAGCGTTACGACAGGGAGTGGGGAGACCCAGTACTTC. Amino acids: CSVTTGSGETQYF. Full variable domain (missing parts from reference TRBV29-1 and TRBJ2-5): SAVISQKPSRDICQRGTSLTIQCQVDSQVTMMFWYRQQPGQSLTLIATANQGSEATYESGFVIDKFPISRPNLTFSTLTVSNMSPEDSSIYLCSVTTGSGETQYFGPGTRLLVL.

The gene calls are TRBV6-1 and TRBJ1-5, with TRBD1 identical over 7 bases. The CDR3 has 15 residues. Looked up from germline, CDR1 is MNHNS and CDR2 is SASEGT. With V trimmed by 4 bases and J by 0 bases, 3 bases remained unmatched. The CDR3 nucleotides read TGTGCCAGCAGTGGACAGGGATTTAGCAATCAGCCCCAGCATTTT. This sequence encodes CASSGQGFSNQPQHF.

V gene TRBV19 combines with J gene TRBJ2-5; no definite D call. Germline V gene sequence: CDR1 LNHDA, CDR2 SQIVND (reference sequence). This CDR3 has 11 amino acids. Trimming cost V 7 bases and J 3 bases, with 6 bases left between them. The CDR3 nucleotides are TGTGCCAGTACAGAGGAAGAGACCCAGTACTTC. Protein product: CASTEEETQYF.

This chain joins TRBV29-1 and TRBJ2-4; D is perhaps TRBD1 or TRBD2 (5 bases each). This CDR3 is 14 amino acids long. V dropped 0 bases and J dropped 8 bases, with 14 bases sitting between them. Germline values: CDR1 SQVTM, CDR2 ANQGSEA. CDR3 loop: CSVEDPAGRDIQYF. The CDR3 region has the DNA TGCAGCGTTGAAGATCCAGCAGGGAGAGACATTCAGTACTTC.

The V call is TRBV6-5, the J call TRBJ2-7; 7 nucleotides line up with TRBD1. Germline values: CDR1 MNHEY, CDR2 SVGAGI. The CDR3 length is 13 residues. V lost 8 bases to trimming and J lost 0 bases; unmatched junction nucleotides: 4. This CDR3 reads CASRTGVSYEQYF. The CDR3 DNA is TGTGCCAGCCGGACAGGCGTCTCCTACGAGCAGTACTTC.

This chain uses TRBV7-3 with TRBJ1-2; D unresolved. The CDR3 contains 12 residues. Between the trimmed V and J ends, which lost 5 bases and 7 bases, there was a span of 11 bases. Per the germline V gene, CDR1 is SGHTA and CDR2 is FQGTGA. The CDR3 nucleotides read TGTGCCAGCAGCCCCGCAACGGTTGGCTACACCTTC. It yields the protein CASSPATVGYTF. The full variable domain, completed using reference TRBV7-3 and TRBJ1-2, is GAGVSQTPSNKVTEKGKYVELRCDPISGHTALYWYRQSLGQGPEFLIYFQGTGAADDSGLPNDRFFAVRPEGSVSTLKIQRTERGDSAVYLCASSPATVGYTFGSGTRLTVV.

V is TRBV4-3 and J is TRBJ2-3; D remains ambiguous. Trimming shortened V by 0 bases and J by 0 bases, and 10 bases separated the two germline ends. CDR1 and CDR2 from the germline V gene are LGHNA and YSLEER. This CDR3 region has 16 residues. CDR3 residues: CASSQDRTYSTDTQYF. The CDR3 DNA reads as TGCGCCAGCAGCCAAGATCGCACTTATAGCACAGATACGCAGTATTTT.